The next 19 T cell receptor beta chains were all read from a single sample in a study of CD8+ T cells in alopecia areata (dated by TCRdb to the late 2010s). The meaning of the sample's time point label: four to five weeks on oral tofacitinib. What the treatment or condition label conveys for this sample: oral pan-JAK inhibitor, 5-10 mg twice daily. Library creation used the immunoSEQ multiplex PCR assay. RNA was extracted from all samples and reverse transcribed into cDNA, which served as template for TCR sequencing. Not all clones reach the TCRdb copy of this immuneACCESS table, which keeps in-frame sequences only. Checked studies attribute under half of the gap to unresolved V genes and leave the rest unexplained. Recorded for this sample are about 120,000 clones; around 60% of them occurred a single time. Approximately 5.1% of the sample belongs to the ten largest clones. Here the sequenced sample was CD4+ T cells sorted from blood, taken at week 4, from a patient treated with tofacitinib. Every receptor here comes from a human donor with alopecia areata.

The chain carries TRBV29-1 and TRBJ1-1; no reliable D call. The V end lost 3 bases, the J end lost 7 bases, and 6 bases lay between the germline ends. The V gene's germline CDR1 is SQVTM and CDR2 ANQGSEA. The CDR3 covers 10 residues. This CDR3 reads CSVEEGEAFF. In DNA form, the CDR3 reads TGCAGCGTTGAGGAAGGTGAAGCTTTCTTT.

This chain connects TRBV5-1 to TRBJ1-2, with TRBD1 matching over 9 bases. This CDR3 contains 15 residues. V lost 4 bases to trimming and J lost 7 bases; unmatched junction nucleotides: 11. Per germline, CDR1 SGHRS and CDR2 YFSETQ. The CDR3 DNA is TGCGCCAGCAGCCGGGACAGGGAGGTCACAGGTGGCTACACCTTC. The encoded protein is CASSRDREVTGGYTF.

In nucleotides, the CDR3 is TGTGCCAGCGGGATGTGGGTAGACGGGGAGCTGTTTTTT. Residues: CASGMWVDGELFF. The rearrangement links TRBV27 to TRBJ2-2; D is undetermined. Germline CDR1 is MNHEY and CDR2 is SMNVEV (reference sequence). This CDR3 has 13 amino acids. The V and J ends lost 8 bases and 7 bases respectively, with 14 bases between them.

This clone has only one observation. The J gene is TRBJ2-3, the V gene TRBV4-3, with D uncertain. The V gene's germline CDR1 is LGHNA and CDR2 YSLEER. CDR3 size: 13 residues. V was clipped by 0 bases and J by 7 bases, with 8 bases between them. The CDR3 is CASSQDGRNTQYF. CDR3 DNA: TGCGCCAGCAGCCAAGATGGGCGGAATACGCAGTATTTT.

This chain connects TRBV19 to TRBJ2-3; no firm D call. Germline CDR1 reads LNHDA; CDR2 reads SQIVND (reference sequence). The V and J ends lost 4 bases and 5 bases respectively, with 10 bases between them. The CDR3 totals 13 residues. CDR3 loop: CASSTSSRDTQYF. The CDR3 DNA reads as TGTGCCAGTAGTACCAGTAGTAGAGATACGCAGTATTTT.

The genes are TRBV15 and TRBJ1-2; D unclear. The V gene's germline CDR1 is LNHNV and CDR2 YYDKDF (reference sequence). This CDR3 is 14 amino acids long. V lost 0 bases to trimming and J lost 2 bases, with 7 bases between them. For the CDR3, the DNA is TGTGCCACCAGCAGAGATGTGGGGAACTATGGCTACACCTTC. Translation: CATSRDVGNYGYTF.

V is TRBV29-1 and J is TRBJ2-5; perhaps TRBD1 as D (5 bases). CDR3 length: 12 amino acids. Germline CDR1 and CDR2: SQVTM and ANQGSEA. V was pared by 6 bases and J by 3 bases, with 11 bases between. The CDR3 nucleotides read TGCAGCGTCCATGGGGCCGAAGAGACCCAGTACTTC. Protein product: CSVHGAEETQYF. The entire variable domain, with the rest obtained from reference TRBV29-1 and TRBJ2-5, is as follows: SAVISQKPSRDICQRGTSLTIQCQVDSQVTMMFWYRQQPGQSLTLIATANQGSEATYESGFVIDKFPISRPNLTFSTLTVSNMSPEDSSIYLCSVHGAEETQYFGPGTRLLVL.

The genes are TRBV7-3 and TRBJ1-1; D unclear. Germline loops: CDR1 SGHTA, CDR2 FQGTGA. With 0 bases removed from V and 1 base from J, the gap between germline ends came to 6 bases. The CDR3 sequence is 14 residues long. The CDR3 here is CASSLTGPNTEAFF. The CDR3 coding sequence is TGTGCCAGCAGCTTAACAGGGCCGAACACTGAAGCTTTCTTT. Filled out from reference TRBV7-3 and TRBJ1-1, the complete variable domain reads GAGVSQTPSNKVTEKGKYVELRCDPISGHTALYWYRQSLGQGPEFLIYFQGTGAADDSGLPNDRFFAVRPEGSVSTLKIQRTERGDSAVYLCASSLTGPNTEAFFGQGTRLTVV.

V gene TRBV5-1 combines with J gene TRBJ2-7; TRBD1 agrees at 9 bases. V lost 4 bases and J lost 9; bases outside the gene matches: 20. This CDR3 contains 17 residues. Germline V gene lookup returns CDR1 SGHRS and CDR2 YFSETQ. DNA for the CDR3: TGCGCCAGCAGCCTCCAATTACCGGGACAGGGCGATTCTGTGCAGTACTTC. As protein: CASSLQLPGQGDSVQYF. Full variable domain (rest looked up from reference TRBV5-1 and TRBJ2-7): KAGVTQTPRYLIKTRGQQVTLSCSPISGHRSVSWYQQTPGQGLQFLFEYFSETQRNKGNFPGRFSGRQFSNSRSEMNVSTLELGDSALYLCASSLQLPGQGDSVQYFGPGTRLTVT.

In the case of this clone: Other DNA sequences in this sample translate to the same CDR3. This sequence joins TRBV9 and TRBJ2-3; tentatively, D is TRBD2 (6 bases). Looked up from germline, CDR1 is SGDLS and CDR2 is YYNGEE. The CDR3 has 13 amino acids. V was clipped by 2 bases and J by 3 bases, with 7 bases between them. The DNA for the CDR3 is TGTGCCAGCAGCGTTGGGGGGACAGATACGCAGTATTTT. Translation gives CASSVGGTDTQYF. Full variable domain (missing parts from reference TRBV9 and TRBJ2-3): DSGVTQTPKHLITATGQRVTLRCSPRSGDLSVYWYQQSLDQGLQFLIQYYNGEERAKGNILERFSAQQFPDLHSELNLSSLELGDSALYFCASSVGGTDTQYFGPGTRLTVL.

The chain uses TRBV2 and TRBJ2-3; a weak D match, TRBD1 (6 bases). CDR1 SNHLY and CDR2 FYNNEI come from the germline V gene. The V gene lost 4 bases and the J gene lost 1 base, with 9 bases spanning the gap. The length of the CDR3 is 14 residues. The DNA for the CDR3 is TGTGCCAGCAGTGCAGGGGTACGCACAGATACGCAGTATTTT. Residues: CASSAGVRTDTQYF. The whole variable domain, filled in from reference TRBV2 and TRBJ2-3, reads EPEVTQTPSHQVTQMGQEVILRCVPISNHLYFYWYRQILGQKVEFLVSFYNNEISEKSEIFDDQFSVERPDGSNFTLKIRSTKLEDSAMYFCASSAGVRTDTQYFGPGTRLTVL.

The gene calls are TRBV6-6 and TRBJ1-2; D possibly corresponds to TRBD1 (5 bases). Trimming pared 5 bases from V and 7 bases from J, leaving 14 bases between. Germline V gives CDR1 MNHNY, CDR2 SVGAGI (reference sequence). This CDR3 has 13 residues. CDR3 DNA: TGTGCCAGCAGTCCGGGGCCCAGACGTGGCTACACCTTC. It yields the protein CASSPGPRRGYTF.

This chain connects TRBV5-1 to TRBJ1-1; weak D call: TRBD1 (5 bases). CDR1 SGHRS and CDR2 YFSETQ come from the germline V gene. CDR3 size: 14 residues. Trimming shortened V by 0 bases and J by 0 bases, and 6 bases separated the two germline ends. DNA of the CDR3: TGCGCCAGCAGCTTGGGGGGCATGAACACTGAAGCTTTCTTT. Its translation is CASSLGGMNTEAFF.

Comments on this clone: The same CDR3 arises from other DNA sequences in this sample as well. This CDR3 reads CASGTDTQYF. The CDR3 DNA reads TGCGCCAGCGGTACAGATACGCAGTATTTT. The chain carries TRBV5-1 and TRBJ2-3; D unresolved. The CDR3 totals 10 residues. Germline loops: CDR1 SGHRS, CDR2 YFSETQ. The germline V and J ends were trimmed by 7 bases and 3 bases, with 3 bases remaining between them.

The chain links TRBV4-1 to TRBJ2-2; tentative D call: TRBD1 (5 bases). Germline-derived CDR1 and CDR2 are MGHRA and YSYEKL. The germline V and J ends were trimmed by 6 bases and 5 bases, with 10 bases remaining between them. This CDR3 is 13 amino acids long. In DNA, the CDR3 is TGCGCCAGCAGACGACAGCCTACCGGGGAGCTGTTTTTT. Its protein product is CASRRQPTGELFF.

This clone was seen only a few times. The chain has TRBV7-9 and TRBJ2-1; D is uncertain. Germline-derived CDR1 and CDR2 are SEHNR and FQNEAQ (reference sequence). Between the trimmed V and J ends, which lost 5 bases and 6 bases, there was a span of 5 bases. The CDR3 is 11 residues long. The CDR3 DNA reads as TGTGCCAGCAGCCCAGGCAATGAGCAGTTCTTC. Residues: CASSPGNEQFF.

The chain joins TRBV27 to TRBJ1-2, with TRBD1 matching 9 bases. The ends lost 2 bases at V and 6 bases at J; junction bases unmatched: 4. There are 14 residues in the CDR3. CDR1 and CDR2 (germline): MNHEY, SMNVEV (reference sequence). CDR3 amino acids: CASSLTGGQNGYTF. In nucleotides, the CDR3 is TGTGCCAGCAGTTTAACAGGGGGCCAGAATGGCTACACCTTC.

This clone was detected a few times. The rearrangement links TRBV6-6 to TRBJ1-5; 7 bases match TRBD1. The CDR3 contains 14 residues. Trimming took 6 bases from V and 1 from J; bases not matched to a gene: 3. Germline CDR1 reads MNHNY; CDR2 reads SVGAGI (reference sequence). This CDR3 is CASSPQGSNQPQHF. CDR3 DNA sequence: TGTGCCAGCAGCCCACAGGGGAGCAATCAGCCCCAGCATTTT.

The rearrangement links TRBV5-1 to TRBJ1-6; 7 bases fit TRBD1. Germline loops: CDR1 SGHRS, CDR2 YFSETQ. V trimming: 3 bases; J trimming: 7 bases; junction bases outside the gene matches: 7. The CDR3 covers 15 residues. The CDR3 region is CASSSSTGRNSPLHF. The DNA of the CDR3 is TGCGCCAGCAGCTCTTCGACAGGGAGGAATTCACCCCTCCACTTT.